Included here is one T cell receptor (beta chain) sequence, with context. The data belong to a study of cytomegalovirus exposure and HLA in healthy donors. The CDR3 length is 16 residues. Germline V gene sequence: CDR1 SGHRS, CDR2 YFSETQ. V shed 4 bases, J shed 3 bases, and the junction held 8 bases outside the gene matches. A multiplex PCR was run with 60 Vbeta primers and 13 Jbeta primers. Method: immunoSEQ multiplex PCR; TCRdb's copy keeps in-frame clones and lacks some. The sample lists some 180,000 clones, approximately 80% occurring once. The sequencing input was PBMCs. This sequence was found in a woman aged 30 to 39 in good health and CMV-seronegative. The chain has TRBV5-1 and TRBJ2-3, with 10 nucleotides matching TRBD2. DNA of the CDR3: TGCGCCAGCAGCGCGTCTCCGGGACTAGCGACAGATACGCAGTATTTT. Translated: CASSASPGLATDTQYF. The entire variable domain, with the rest obtained from reference TRBV5-1 and TRBJ2-3, is as follows: KAGVTQTPRYLIKTRGQQVTLSCSPISGHRSVSWYQQTPGQGLQFLFEYFSETQRNKGNFPGRFSGRQFSNSRSEMNVSTLELGDSALYLCASSASPGLATDTQYFGPGTRLTVL.